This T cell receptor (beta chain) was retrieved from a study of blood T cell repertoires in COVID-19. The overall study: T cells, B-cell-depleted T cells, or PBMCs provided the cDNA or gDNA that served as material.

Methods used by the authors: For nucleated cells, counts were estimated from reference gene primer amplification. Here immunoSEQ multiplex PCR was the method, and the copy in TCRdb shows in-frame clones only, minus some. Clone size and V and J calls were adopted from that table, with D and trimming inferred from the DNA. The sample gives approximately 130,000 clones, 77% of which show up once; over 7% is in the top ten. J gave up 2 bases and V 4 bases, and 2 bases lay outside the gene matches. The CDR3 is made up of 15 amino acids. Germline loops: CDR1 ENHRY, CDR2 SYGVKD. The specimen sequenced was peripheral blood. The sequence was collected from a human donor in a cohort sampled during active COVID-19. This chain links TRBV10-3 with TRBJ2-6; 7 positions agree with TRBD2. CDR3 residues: CAISAGLAGANVLTF. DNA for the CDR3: TGTGCCATCAGTGCTGGACTAGCTGGGGCCAACGTCCTGACTTTC.